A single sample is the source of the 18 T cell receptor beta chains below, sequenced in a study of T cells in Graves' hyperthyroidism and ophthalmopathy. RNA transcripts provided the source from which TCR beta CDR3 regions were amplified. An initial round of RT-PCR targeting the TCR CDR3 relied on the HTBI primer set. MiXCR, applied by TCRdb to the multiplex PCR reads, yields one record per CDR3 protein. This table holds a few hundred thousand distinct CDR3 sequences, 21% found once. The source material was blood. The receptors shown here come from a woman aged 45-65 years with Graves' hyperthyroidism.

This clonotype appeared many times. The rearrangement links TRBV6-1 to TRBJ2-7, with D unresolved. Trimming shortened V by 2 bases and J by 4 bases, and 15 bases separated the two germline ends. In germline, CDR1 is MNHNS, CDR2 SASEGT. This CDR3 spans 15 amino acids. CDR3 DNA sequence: TGTGCCAGCAGTGAATATTGGACGGATGGGTACGAGCAGTACTTC. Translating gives CASSEYWTDGYEQYF.

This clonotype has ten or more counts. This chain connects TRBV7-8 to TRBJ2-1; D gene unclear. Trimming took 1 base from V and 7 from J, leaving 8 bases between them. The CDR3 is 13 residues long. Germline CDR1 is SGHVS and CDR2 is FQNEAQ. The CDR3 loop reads CASSLGVANEQFF. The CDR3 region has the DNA TGTGCCAGCAGCTTAGGCGTGGCAAATGAGCAGTTCTTC.

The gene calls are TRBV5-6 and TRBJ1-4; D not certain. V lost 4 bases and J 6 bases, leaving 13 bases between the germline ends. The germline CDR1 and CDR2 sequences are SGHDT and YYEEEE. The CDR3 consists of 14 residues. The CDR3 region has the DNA TGTGCCAGCAGCAGGGTTGGAGTTGATGAAAAACTGTTTTTT. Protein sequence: CASSRVGVDEKLFF. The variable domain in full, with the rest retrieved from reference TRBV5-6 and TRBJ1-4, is DAGVTQSPTHLIKTRGQQVTLRCSPKSGHDTVSWYQQALGQGPQFIFQYYEEEERQRGNFPDRFSGHQFPNYSSELNVNALLLGDSALYLCASSRVGVDEKLFFGSGTQLSVL.

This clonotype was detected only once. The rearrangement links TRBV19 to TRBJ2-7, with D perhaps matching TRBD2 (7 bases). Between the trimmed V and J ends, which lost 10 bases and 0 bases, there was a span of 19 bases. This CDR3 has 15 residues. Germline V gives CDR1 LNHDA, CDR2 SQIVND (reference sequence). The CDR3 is CATKPGGPSSYEQYF. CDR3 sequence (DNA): TGTGCCACCAAACCCGGGGGGCCAAGCTCCTACGAGCAGTACTTC.

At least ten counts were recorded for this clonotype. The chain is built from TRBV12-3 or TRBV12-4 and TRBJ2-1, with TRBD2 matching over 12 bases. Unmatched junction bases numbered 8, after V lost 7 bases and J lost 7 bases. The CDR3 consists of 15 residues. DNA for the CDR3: TGTGCCAGCAATCCGACTAGCGGGGGCCCGAATGAGCAGTTCTTC. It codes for CASNPTSGGPNEQFF.

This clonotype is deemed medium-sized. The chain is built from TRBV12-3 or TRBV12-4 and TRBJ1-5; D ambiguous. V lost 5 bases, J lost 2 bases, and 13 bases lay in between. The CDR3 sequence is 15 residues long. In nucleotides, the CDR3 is TGTGCCAGCAGTCCTAAGGGAGTCGGCAATCAGCCCCAGCATTTT. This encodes CASSPKGVGNQPQHF.

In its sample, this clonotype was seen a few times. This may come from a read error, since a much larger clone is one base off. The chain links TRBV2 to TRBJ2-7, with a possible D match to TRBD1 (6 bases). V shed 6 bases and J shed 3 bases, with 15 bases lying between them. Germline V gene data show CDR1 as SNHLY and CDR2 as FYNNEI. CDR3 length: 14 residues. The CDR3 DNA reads TGTGCCAGCAGCTCCTCTAGCAGGGGCTACGAGCAGTACTTC. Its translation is CASSSSSRGYEQYF.

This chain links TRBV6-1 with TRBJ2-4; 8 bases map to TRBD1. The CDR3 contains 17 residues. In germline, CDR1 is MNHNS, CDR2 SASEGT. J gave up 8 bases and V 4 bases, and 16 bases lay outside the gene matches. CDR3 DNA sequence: TGTGCCAGCAGTGGTTTTCCATTCCAGGACAGGGCGGACATTCAGTACTTC. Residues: CASSGFPFQDRADIQYF.

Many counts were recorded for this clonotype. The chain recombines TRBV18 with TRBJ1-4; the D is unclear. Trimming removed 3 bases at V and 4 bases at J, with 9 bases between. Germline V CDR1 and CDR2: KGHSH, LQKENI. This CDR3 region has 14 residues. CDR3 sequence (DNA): TGTGCCAGCTCACCTGAGAACATTAATGAAAAACTGTTTTTT. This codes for CASSPENINEKLFF.

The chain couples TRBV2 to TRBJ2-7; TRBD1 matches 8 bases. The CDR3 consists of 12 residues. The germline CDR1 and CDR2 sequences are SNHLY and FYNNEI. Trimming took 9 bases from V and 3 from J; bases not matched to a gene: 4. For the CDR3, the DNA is TGTGCCAGTGGCGGGACAGGCTACGAGCAGTACTTC. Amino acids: CASGGTGYEQYF.

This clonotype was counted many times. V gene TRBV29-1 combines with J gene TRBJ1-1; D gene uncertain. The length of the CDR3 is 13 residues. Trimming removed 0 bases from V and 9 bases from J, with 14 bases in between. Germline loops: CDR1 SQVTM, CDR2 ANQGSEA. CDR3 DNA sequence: TGCAGCGTTGAAGATAATGTAGTAGCGCAAGCTTTCTTT. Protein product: CSVEDNVVAQAFF.

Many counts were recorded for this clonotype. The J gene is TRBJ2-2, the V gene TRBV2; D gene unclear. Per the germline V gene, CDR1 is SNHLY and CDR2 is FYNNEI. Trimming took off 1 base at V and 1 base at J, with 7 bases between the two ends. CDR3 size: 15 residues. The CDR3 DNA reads TGTGCCAGCAGTGAAGATAGTCGGAACACCGGGGAGCTGTTTTTT. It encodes CASSEDSRNTGELFF. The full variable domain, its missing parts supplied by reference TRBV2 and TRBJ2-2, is EPEVTQTPSHQVTQMGQEVILRCVPISNHLYFYWYRQILGQKVEFLVSFYNNEISEKSEIFDDQFSVERPDGSNFTLKIRSTKLEDSAMYFCASSEDSRNTGELFFGEGSRLTVL.

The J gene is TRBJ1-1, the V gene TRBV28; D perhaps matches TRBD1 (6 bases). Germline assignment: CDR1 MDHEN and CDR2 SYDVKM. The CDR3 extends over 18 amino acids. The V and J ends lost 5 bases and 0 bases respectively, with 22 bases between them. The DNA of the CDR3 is TGTGCCAGCAGTCCCCGTTACAGGGTACGGTGGCTGAACACTGAAGCTTTCTTT. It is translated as CASSPRYRVRWLNTEAFF.

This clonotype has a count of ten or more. Written as DNA, the CDR3 is TGTGCCAGCAGACCCCGGGGGCGCCACGAGCAGTACTTC. Amino acid sequence: CASRPRGRHEQYF. The chain employs TRBV7-9 and TRBJ2-7; either TRBD1 or TRBD2 may supply D (6 bases each). The CDR3 covers 13 residues. Per the germline V gene, CDR1 is SEHNR and CDR2 is FQNEAQ (reference sequence). V was clipped by 6 bases and J by 5 bases, with 14 bases between them.

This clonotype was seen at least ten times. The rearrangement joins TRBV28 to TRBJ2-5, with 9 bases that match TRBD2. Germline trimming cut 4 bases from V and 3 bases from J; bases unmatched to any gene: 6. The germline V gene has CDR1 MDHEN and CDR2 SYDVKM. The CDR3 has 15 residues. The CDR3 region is CASSSSGGLKETQYF. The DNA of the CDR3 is TGTGCCAGCAGTTCCAGCGGGGGGTTGAAAGAGACCCAGTACTTC.

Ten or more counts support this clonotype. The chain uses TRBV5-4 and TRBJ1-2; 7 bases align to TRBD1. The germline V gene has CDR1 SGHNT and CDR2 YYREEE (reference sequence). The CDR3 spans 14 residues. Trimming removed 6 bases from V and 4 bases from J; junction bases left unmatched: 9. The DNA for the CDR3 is TGTGCCAGCACCTCGACAGGGACCCCCTATGGCTACACCTTC. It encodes CASTSTGTPYGYTF. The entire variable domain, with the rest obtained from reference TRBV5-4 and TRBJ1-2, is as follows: ETGVTQSPTHLIKTRGQQVTLRCSSQSGHNTVSWYQQALGQGPQFIFQYYREEENGRGNFPPRFSGLQFPNYSSELNVNALELDDSALYLCASTSTGTPYGYTFGSGTRLTVV.

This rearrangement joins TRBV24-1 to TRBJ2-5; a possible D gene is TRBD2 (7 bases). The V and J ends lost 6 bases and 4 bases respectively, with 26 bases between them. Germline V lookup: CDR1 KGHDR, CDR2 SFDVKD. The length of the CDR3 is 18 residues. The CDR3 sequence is CATSSPSVVRGARETQYF. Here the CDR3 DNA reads TGTGCCACCAGTTCCCCATCCGTAGTACGGGGGGCACGAGAGACCCAGTACTTC.

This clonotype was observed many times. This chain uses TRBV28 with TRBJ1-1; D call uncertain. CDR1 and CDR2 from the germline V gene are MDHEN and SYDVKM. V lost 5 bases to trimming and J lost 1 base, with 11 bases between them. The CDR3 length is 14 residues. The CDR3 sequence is CASSLKPENTEAFF. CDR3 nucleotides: TGTGCCAGCAGTCTAAAGCCAGAGAACACTGAAGCTTTCTTT. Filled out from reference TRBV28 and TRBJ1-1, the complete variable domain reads DVKVTQSSRYLVKRTGEKVFLECVQDMDHENMFWYRQDPGLGLRLIYFSYDVKMKEKGDIPEGYSVSREKKERFSLILESASTNQTSMYLCASSLKPENTEAFFGQGTRLTVV.